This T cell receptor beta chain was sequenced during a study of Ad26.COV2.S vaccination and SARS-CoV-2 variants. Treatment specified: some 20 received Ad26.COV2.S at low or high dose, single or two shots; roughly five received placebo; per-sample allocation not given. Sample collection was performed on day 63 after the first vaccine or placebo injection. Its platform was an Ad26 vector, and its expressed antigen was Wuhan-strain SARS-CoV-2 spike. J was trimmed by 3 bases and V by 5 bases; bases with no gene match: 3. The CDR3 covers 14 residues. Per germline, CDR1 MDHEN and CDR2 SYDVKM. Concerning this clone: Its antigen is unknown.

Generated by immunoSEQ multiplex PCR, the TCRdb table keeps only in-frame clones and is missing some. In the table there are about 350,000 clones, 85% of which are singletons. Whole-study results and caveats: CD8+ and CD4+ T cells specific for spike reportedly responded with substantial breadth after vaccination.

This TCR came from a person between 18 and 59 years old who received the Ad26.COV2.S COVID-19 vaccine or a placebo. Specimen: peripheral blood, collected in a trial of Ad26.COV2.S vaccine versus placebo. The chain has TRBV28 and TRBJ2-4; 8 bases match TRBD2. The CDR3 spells CASSGRGVKNIQYF. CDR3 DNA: TGTGCCAGCAGTGGGCGGGGGGTCAAAAACATTCAGTACTTC.